The 31 T cell receptor beta chains given below trace back to one sample, sequenced in a study of OX40 agonist ivuxolimab in advanced cancers. Assay used: immunoSEQ multiplex PCR; TCRdb lists only in-frame clones, some missing. The repertoire holds 67,000 or so clones, with roughly 86% as singletons. The material was CD4+ or CD8+ T cells sorted from blood, obtained in a trial of the OX40 agonist ivuxolimab. These TCRs come from an adult with an advanced solid tumor such as melanoma, head and neck, liver or kidney cancer.

This clone showed up just once. This chain connects TRBV30 to TRBJ2-1; a weak D match, TRBD2 (6 bases). Germline loops: CDR1 GTSNPN, CDR2 SVGIG (reference sequence). The CDR3 runs to 13 residues. V lost 1 base to trimming and J lost 7 bases, with 11 bases between them. CDR3 amino acids: CAWSGSSENEQFF. CDR3 in DNA: TGTGCCTGGAGTGGGTCTAGCGAAAATGAGCAGTTCTTC.

This chain links TRBV5-1 with TRBJ1-1; D remains ambiguous. The CDR3 loop spans 16 amino acids. The germline V gene encodes CDR1 SGHRS and CDR2 YFSETQ. V lost 4 bases, J lost 0 bases, and 16 bases lay in between. CDR3 DNA sequence: TGCGCCAGCAGCCCGGGAGGATACTCAATGAACACTGAAGCTTTCTTT. This sequence encodes CASSPGGYSMNTEAFF.

This sequence joins TRBV6-6 and TRBJ2-7; D assignment may be TRBD1 or TRBD2 (5 bases each). This CDR3 spans 14 amino acids. Trimming stripped 10 bases from V and 3 bases from J, with 19 bases between. Germline V CDR1 and CDR2: MNHNY, SVGAGI (reference sequence). The CDR3 DNA reads TGTGCCACCGGGGACCCCTTTTTGTACTACGAGCAGTACTTC. As protein: CATGDPFLYYEQYF.

The chain combines TRBV28 with TRBJ2-1, with 13 bases lining up with TRBD2. The junction had 7 bases not matched to a gene; V was cut back by 5 bases and J by 6 bases. CDR1 and CDR2 (germline): MDHEN, SYDVKM. The CDR3 is 16 residues long. CDR3 in amino acids: CASSIGLAGAVNEQFF. The CDR3 nucleotides are TGTGCCAGCAGTATTGGACTAGCGGGAGCAGTCAATGAGCAGTTCTTC.

The chain carries TRBV6-5 and TRBJ2-5; 7 bases are a match to TRBD1. The CDR3 covers 15 residues. V lost 5 bases and J lost 4; bases outside the gene matches: 10. Germline CDR1 MNHEY, CDR2 SVGAGI. The CDR3 DNA is TGTGCCAGCAGTGCCAGGACAGGTATCGGAGAGACCCAGTACTTC. Its translation is CASSARTGIGETQYF.

The chain is built from TRBV28 and TRBJ1-4, with TRBD1 matching over 7 bases. Germline V lookup: CDR1 MDHEN, CDR2 SYDVKM. With 5 bases clipped from V and 8 bases from J, the junction kept 8 bases outside the gene matches. This CDR3 has 14 residues. CDR3 nucleotides: TGTGCCAGCAGTGAAGACAGGGATTTGGAAAAACTGTTTTTT. Its protein is CASSEDRDLEKLFF.

This chain uses TRBV6-5 with TRBJ2-3, with D uncertain. The length of the CDR3 is 12 residues. The germline V gene encodes CDR1 MNHEY and CDR2 SVGAGI. V lost 4 bases and J lost 4, with 6 bases in between. Here the CDR3 DNA reads TGTGCCAGCAGTTCCCTTGCAGATACGCAGTATTTT. Translating gives CASSSLADTQYF.

The V gene is TRBV30, the J gene TRBJ1-1; 8 bases line up with TRBD1. Germline assignment: CDR1 GTSNPN and CDR2 SVGIG (reference sequence). The CDR3 is 13 residues long. The junction had 9 bases not matched to a gene; V was cut back by 8 bases and J by 4 bases. DNA for the CDR3: TGTGCCATTGAAACTACAGGGGGCACTGAAGCTTTCTTT. This gives the protein CAIETTGGTEAFF.

The sample holds a few counts of this clone. The rearrangement uses TRBV28 and TRBJ1-2, with a tentative D call TRBD1 (5 bases). Trimming shortened V by 4 bases and J by 5 bases, and 14 bases separated the two germline ends. This CDR3 region has 14 residues. The V gene's germline CDR1 is MDHEN and CDR2 SYDVKM. The CDR3 region has the DNA TGTGCCAGCAGTTCCGGGACCTTAACTTATGGCTACACCTTC. Protein product: CASSSGTLTYGYTF.

This clone has a handful of counts. This chain connects TRBV27 to TRBJ2-3; the match to TRBD2 covers 11 bases. Germline V CDR1 and CDR2: MNHEY, SMNVEV (reference sequence). V shed 6 bases and J 3 bases; nucleotides not matched to a gene: 5. This CDR3 region has 15 residues. The CDR3 coding sequence is TGTGCCAGCAGCCAGACTAGCGGGACTACAGATACGCAGTATTTT. It codes for CASSQTSGTTDTQYF.

Notes on this clone: Other DNA sequences in this sample translate to the same CDR3. The chain employs TRBV18 and TRBJ1-1; D may be TRBD1 (5 bases). V was trimmed by 3 bases and J by 5 bases, leaving 13 bases between them. The CDR3 length is 14 residues. Germline V lookup: CDR1 KGHSH, CDR2 LQKENI. This chain's CDR3 is CASSPGTGETEAFF. The CDR3 DNA reads TGTGCCAGCTCACCCGGGACGGGCGAAACTGAAGCTTTCTTT.

V gene TRBV9 combines with J gene TRBJ1-1; D is perhaps TRBD1 (5 bases). The V gene lost 0 bases and the J gene lost 0 bases, with 6 bases spanning the gap. Germline values: CDR1 SGDLS, CDR2 YYNGEE. This CDR3 is built from 14 residues. In DNA, the CDR3 is TGTGCCAGCAGCGTAGGGACACTGAACACTGAAGCTTTCTTT. Amino acids: CASSVGTLNTEAFF. Drawing the rest from reference TRBV9 and TRBJ1-1, the complete variable domain is DSGVTQTPKHLITATGQRVTLRCSPRSGDLSVYWYQQSLDQGLQFLIQYYNGEERAKGNILERFSAQQFPDLHSELNLSSLELGDSALYFCASSVGTLNTEAFFGQGTRLTVV.

The rearrangement joins TRBV25-1 to TRBJ2-3, with D unclear. Germline-derived CDR1 and CDR2 are MGHDK and SYGVNS. V was clipped by 2 bases and J by 0 bases, with 6 bases between them. CDR3 length: 14 residues. The chain's CDR3 is CASSEPISTDTQYF. The CDR3 bases are TGTGCCAGCAGTGAACCCATTAGCACAGATACGCAGTATTTT.

The chain combines TRBV19 with TRBJ1-2; D not certain. V gave up 2 bases and J gave up 1 base, with 11 bases separating them. This CDR3 spans 15 amino acids. Germline loops: CDR1 LNHDA, CDR2 SQIVND (reference sequence). The CDR3 protein is CASSIFGGNNYGYTF. The CDR3 DNA follows: TGTGCCAGTAGTATATTCGGAGGGAATAACTATGGCTACACCTTC.

This clone was counted once. The V gene is TRBV7-2, the J gene TRBJ2-5; the D is unclear. There are 12 residues in the CDR3. V was shortened by 5 bases and J by 0 bases, with 4 bases between the two germline ends. The germline V gene has CDR1 SGHTA and CDR2 FQGNSA. CDR3 in amino acids: CASSRYQETQYF. CDR3 in DNA: TGTGCCAGCAGCCGGTACCAAGAGACCCAGTACTTC.

The gene calls are TRBV18 and TRBJ2-6, with D hard to call. This CDR3 is built from 14 residues. Trimming stripped 3 bases from V and 2 bases from J, with 5 bases between. Germline lookup yields CDR1 KGHSH and CDR2 LQKENI. The DNA for the CDR3 is TGTGCCAGCTCACCGGGTGCTGGGGCCAACGTCCTGACTTTC. Protein sequence: CASSPGAGANVLTF.

V gene TRBV2 combines with J gene TRBJ2-5; D ambiguous. Trimming cost V 3 bases and J 5 bases, with 7 bases left between them. Germline V lookup: CDR1 SNHLY, CDR2 FYNNEI. The CDR3 contains 12 residues. This CDR3 is CASSDSRETQYF. Written as DNA, the CDR3 is TGTGCCAGCAGTGACAGTCGCGAGACCCAGTACTTC.

The chain is built from TRBV30 and TRBJ2-7, with D perhaps matching TRBD2 (5 bases). The V end was cut by 2 bases, the J end by 6 bases, with 11 bases between. This CDR3 has 12 amino acids. Germline V lookup: CDR1 GTSNPN, CDR2 SVGIG (reference sequence). The CDR3 here is CAWSKREGEQYF. The CDR3 DNA follows: TGTGCCTGGAGTAAGAGAGAGGGCGAGCAGTACTTC.

This chain joins TRBV28 and TRBJ2-4, with 8 bases fitting TRBD1. The V and J ends lost 6 bases and 1 base, in that order; junction bases with no gene match: 8. Germline V CDR1 and CDR2: MDHEN, SYDVKM. The CDR3 runs 16 residues. The CDR3 DNA is TGTGCCAGCAGCCTACTGACAGGGGTGGCCAAAAACATTCAGTACTTC. It specifies CASSLLTGVAKNIQYF.

The rearrangement uses TRBV7-2 and TRBJ2-1; 7 bases fit TRBD2. The V gene end was trimmed by 5 bases and the J gene end by 9 bases; junction bases not matched to a gene: 7. The CDR3 extends over 13 amino acids. Germline loops: CDR1 SGHTA, CDR2 FQGNSA. The CDR3 sequence: CASSREGRIEQFF. CDR3 nucleotide sequence: TGTGCCAGCAGCAGGGAGGGTCGGATTGAGCAGTTCTTC.

This chain uses TRBV9 with TRBJ2-7; tentatively, D is TRBD2 (5 bases). Germline lookup yields CDR1 SGDLS and CDR2 YYNGEE. This CDR3 has 12 amino acids. The V end was cut by 0 bases, the J end by 6 bases, with 7 bases between. The CDR3 DNA follows: TGTGCCAGCAGCGTAGATCGGGGCGAGCAGTACTTC. It translates to CASSVDRGEQYF.

With respect to this clone: This sample includes further DNA sequences coding for the same CDR3. V is TRBV6-1 and J is TRBJ1-3, with D unresolved. Trimming stripped 3 bases from V and 0 bases from J, with 6 bases between. This CDR3 is built from 14 residues. CDR1 is MNHNS and CDR2 is SASEGT in the germline V gene. CDR3 sequence: CASSDQISGNTIYF. The CDR3 DNA reads as TGTGCCAGCAGTGACCAGATCTCTGGAAACACCATATATTTT.

The chain uses TRBV9 and TRBJ1-5; no reliable D call. CDR1 and CDR2 (germline): SGDLS, YYNGEE. Trimming shortened V by 4 bases and J by 4 bases, and 9 bases separated the two germline ends. CDR3 length: 13 residues. The CDR3 coding sequence is TGTGCCAGCAGCTATGGCCCGAATCAGCCCCAGCATTTT. This translates into CASSYGPNQPQHF.

This chain joins TRBV28 and TRBJ1-1; D unclear. V gave up 5 bases and J gave up 3 bases, with 16 bases separating them. Germline CDR1 is MDHEN and CDR2 is SYDVKM. CDR3 length equals 15 residues. CDR3 bases: TGTGCCAGCAGTCCCCCCTTGGGATGGGACACTGAAGCTTTCTTT. Translating it yields CASSPPLGWDTEAFF. Full variable domain (remainder filled in from reference TRBV28 and TRBJ1-1): DVKVTQSSRYLVKRTGEKVFLECVQDMDHENMFWYRQDPGLGLRLIYFSYDVKMKEKGDIPEGYSVSREKKERFSLILESASTNQTSMYLCASSPPLGWDTEAFFGQGTRLTVV.

J is TRBJ2-5 and V is TRBV27, with TRBD2 matching over 10 bases. The DNA end lines up better with TRBJ2-7; the J call may be wrong. The CDR3 is 15 residues long. Germline loops: CDR1 MNHEY, CDR2 SMNVEV (reference sequence). The CDR3 spells CASSPKREGRYEQYF. The CDR3 region has the DNA TGTGCCAGCAGTCCCAAGCGGGAGGGCCGGTACGAGCAGTACTTC.

This rearrangement joins TRBV28 to TRBJ1-2, with 12 bases fitting TRBD1. CDR3 length equals 16 residues. The germline gives CDR1 MDHEN, CDR2 SYDVKM. The V gene end was trimmed by 2 bases and the J gene end by 3 bases; junction bases not matched to a gene: 4. The CDR3 is CASSLLGTGGDYGYTF. The CDR3 bases are TGTGCCAGCAGTTTACTCGGGACAGGGGGCGACTATGGCTACACCTTC.

Notes on this clone: Additional DNA sequences in this sample encode the identical CDR3. The chain joins TRBV20-1 to TRBJ2-5, with D possibly TRBD2 on 5 matching bases. Germline V lookup: CDR1 DFQATT, CDR2 SNEGSKA (reference sequence). Trimming left V 3 bases short and J 3 bases short, with 5 bases between. This CDR3 spans 11 amino acids. CDR3 sequence reads: CSASGEETQYF. The DNA for the CDR3 is TGCAGTGCTAGCGGGGAAGAGACCCAGTACTTC.

This clone was observed once. This chain joins TRBV6-5 and TRBJ2-1; no clear D. Germline CDR1 reads MNHEY; CDR2 reads SVGAGI. This CDR3 comprises 11 residues. V lost 6 bases and J 7 bases, leaving 7 bases between the germline ends. The CDR3 loop is CASSPQNEQFF. CDR3 sequence (DNA): TGTGCCAGCAGCCCCCAGAATGAGCAGTTCTTC.

The chain combines TRBV27 with TRBJ2-7; D uncertain. The germline V gene encodes CDR1 MNHEY and CDR2 SMNVEV (reference sequence). This CDR3 comprises 13 residues. Trimming pared 4 bases from V and 0 bases from J, leaving 7 bases between. CDR3 nucleotides: TGTGCCAGCAGTTCCCCGAGCTCCTACGAGCAGTACTTC. Protein sequence: CASSSPSSYEQYF.

This chain joins TRBV6-6 and TRBJ1-1; D remains unclear. From germline, CDR1 is MNHNY and CDR2 SVGAGI (reference sequence). Between the trimmed V and J ends, which lost 6 bases and 1 base, there was a span of 3 bases. The CDR3 length is 11 residues. For the CDR3, the DNA is TGTGCCAGCAGGCAGAACACTGAAGCTTTCTTT. Translation: CASRQNTEAFF.

The chain has TRBV23-1 and TRBJ2-7, with 8 nucleotides matching TRBD2. TRBV23-1 is placed among ORFs of uncertain function. The CDR3 is made up of 15 amino acids. The V and J ends lost 5 bases and 4 bases, in that order; junction bases with no gene match: 10. The CDR3: CASSSLKRERYEQYF. CDR3 in DNA: TGCGCCAGCAGTTCCTTAAAGCGGGAGCGATACGAGCAGTACTTC.